The 11 T cell receptor beta chains presented below share a single source sample, sequenced in a study of response to subunit inactivated influenza vaccine. TCRdb used MiXCR to reprocess the RT-PCR reads, holding one entry per CDR3 protein. The data hold roughly 540,000 distinct CDR3 sequences, with roughly 25% observed a single time. The data were also submitted as part of a second study, on T cells expressing NK-cell markers. As that report states: UMIs were included in TCR beta cDNA generated by 5'RACE template switching.

Specimen: CD4+ T cells sorted from PBMCs, collected 12 days after vaccination. The receptors stem from a man aged 45-60 years who received an inactivated influenza vaccine.

This clonotype was seen a few times. V usage is TRBV29-1 and J usage is TRBJ1-1, with 9 nucleotides matching TRBD1. V lost 4 bases to trimming and J lost 1 base; unmatched junction nucleotides: 10. The CDR3 covers 16 residues. Per germline, CDR1 SQVTM and CDR2 ANQGSEA. The CDR3 loop reads CSVVQLGGQGNTEAFF. The CDR3 nucleotides read TGCAGCGTTGTTCAGTTGGGGGGACAGGGGAACACTGAAGCTTTCTTT.

This clonotype has only a few counts. Written as DNA, the CDR3 is TGCAGTGCTAGAGTCATGAATAGCGGGAGCTCCTACGAGCAGTACTTC. Translation: CSARVMNSGSSYEQYF. V is TRBV20-1 and J is TRBJ2-7, with TRBD2 identical over 9 bases. The germline gives CDR1 DFQATT, CDR2 SNEGSKA (reference sequence). V shed 1 base and J 0 bases; nucleotides not matched to a gene: 7. This CDR3 spans 16 amino acids.

This clonotype has only a few counts. The chain couples TRBV6-1 to TRBJ2-3; 14 bases are shared with TRBD2. Germline V CDR1 and CDR2: MNHNS, SASEGT. CDR3 length: 18 residues. V gave up 6 bases and J gave up 1 base; unmatched junction bases: 9. The CDR3 sequence: CASSHRLAGGPGTDTQYF. The CDR3 DNA sequence: TGTGCCAGCAGCCATCGACTAGCGGGAGGGCCGGGCACAGATACGCAGTATTTT.

This clonotype was seen more than once but under ten times. The rearrangement joins TRBV28 to TRBJ2-3, with a possible D match to TRBD1 (5 bases). The CDR3 length is 15 residues. Trimming pared 7 bases from V and 2 bases from J, leaving 16 bases between. The germline CDR1 and CDR2 sequences are MDHEN and SYDVKM. The CDR3 bases are TGTGCCAGCACCGTGGGGCAGGGAAACACAGATACGCAGTATTTT. This encodes CASTVGQGNTDTQYF.

This clonotype was found a few times. This chain joins TRBV25-1 and TRBJ2-4; D uncertain. V was trimmed by 3 bases and J by 9 bases, leaving 6 bases between them. In germline, CDR1 is MGHDK, CDR2 SYGVNS. The CDR3 runs to 11 residues. The CDR3 here is CASSDAVIQYF. The CDR3 DNA reads TGTGCCAGCAGTGACGCGGTCATTCAGTACTTC.

The genes are TRBV4-1 and TRBJ1-6; 9 nucleotides align to TRBD1. Losses at the gene ends were 8 bases for V and 8 bases for J; bases not matched to a gene: 7. The CDR3 is 14 amino acids. Germline V gives CDR1 MGHRA, CDR2 YSYEKL. CDR3 bases: TGCGCCAGCGACCCGGGACAGGGTTATTCACCCCTCCACTTT. It yields the protein CASDPGQGYSPLHF.

CDR3 DNA: TGTGCCAGCAGCCGCCGGGACAGGGCTCAAGAGACCCAGTACTTC. Amino acid sequence: CASSRRDRAQETQYF. This chain connects TRBV3-1 to TRBJ2-5, with 9 bases lining up with TRBD1. The J segment lost 2 bases and the V segment lost 4 bases, leaving 5 bases of the junction unmatched. The CDR3 covers 15 residues. Per the germline V gene, CDR1 is LGHDT and CDR2 is YNNKEL (reference sequence).

V gene TRBV12-3 or TRBV12-4 combines with J gene TRBJ1-6, with D possibly being TRBD1 (5 bases). The CDR3 spans 16 residues. V gave up 5 bases and J gave up 6 bases, with 17 bases separating them. The CDR3 nucleotides are TGTGCCAGCAGTAGAAGCTCCGGGACGGTTAATTCACCCCTCCACTTT. This gives the protein CASSRSSGTVNSPLHF.

The chain joins TRBV10-3 to TRBJ2-3, with unresolved D. The CDR3 consists of 13 residues. The germline V and J ends were trimmed by 0 bases and 6 bases, with 7 bases remaining between them. Germline CDR1 reads ENHRY; CDR2 reads SYGVKD. CDR3 bases: TGTGCCATCAGTGAGTCGATGTCTGATACGCAGTATTTT. Protein product: CAISESMSDTQYF.

This clonotype has only one observation. The CDR3 coding sequence is TGCAGTGCTAACCCCCAAGAGACCCAGTACTTC. It is translated as CSANPQETQYF. The gene calls are TRBV20-1 and TRBJ2-5, with no clear D. Trimming cost V 4 bases and J 1 base, with 4 bases left between them. CDR3 size: 11 residues. Germline loops: CDR1 DFQATT, CDR2 SNEGSKA (reference sequence).

This chain links TRBV14 with TRBJ2-7; D is undetermined. This CDR3 region has 13 residues. Germline V gives CDR1 SGHDN, CDR2 FVKESK. Trimming shortened V by 1 base and J by 1 base, and 5 bases separated the two germline ends. CDR3: CASSQVPSYEQYF. The CDR3 DNA is TGTGCCAGCAGCCAAGTACCATCCTACGAGCAGTACTTC.